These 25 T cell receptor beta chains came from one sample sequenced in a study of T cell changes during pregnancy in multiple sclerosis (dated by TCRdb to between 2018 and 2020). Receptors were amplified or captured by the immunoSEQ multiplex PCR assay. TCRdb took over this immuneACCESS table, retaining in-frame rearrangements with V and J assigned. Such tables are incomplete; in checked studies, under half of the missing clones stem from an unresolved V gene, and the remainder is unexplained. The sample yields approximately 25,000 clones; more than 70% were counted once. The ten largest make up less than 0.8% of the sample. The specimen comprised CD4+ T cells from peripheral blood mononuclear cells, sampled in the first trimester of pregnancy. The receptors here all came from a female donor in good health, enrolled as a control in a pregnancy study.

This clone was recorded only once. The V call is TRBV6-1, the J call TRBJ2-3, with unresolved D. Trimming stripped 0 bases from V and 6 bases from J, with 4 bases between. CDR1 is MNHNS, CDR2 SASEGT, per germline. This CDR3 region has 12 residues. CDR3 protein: CASSEALDTQYF. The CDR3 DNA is TGTGCCAGCAGTGAAGCCTTGGATACGCAGTATTTT.

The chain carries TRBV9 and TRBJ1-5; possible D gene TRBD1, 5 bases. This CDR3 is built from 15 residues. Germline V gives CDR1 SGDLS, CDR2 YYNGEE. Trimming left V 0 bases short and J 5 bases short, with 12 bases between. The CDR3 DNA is TGTGCCAGCAGCGTAGGACTCGTAGGGGATCAGCCCCAGCATTTT. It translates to CASSVGLVGDQPQHF.

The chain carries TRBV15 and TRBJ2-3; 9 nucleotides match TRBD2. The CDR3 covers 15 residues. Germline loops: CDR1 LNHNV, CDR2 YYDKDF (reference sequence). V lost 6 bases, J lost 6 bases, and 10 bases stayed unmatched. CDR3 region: CATRGGTSTADTQYF. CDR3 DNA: TGTGCCACCAGAGGAGGGACTAGCACAGCGGATACGCAGTATTTT. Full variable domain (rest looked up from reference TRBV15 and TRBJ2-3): DAMVIQNPRYQVTQFGKPVTLSCSQTLNHNVMYWYQQKSSQAPKLLFHYYDKDFNNEADTPDNFQSRRPNTSFCFLDIRSPGLGDTAMYLCATRGGTSTADTQYFGPGTRLTVL.

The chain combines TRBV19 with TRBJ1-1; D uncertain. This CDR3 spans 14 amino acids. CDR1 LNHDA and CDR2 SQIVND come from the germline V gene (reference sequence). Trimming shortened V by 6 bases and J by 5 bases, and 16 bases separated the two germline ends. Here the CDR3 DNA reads TGTGCCAGTAGGATCACTGGGGAGACGACTGAAGCTTTCTTT. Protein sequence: CASRITGETTEAFF. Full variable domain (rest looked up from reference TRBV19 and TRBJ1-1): DGGITQSPKYLFRKEGQNVTLSCEQNLNHDAMYWYRQDPGQGLRLIYYSQIVNDFQKGDIAEGYSVSREKKESFPLTVTSAQKNPTAFYLCASRITGETTEAFFGQGTRLTVV.

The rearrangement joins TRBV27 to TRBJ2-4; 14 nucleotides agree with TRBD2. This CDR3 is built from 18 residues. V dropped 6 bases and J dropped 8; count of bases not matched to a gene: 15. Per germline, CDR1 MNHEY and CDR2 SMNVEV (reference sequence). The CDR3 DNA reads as TGTGCCAGCAGGCAGCTGGCACTAGGGACTAGCGGGGGCCACATTCAGTACTTC. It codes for CASRQLALGTSGGHIQYF.

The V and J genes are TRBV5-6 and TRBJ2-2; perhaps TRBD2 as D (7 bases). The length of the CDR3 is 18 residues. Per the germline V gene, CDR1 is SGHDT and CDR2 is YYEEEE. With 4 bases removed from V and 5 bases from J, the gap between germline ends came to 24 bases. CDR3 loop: CASSPLKGRGRRTGELFF. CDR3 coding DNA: TGTGCCAGCAGCCCACTGAAGGGGAGGGGGAGGAGGACCGGGGAGCTGTTTTTT.

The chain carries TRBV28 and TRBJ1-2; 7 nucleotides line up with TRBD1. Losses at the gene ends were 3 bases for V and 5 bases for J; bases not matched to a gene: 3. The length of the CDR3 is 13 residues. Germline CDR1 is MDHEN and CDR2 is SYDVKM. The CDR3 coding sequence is TGTGCCAGCAGTTTCCGGGACAGATATGGCTACACCTTC. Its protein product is CASSFRDRYGYTF.

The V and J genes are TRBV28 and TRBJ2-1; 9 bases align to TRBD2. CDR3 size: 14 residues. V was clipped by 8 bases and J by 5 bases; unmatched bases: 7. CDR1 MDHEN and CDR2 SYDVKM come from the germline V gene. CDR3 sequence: CASVAGGYHNEQFF. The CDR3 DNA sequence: TGTGCCAGCGTGGCGGGAGGGTACCACAATGAGCAGTTCTTC.

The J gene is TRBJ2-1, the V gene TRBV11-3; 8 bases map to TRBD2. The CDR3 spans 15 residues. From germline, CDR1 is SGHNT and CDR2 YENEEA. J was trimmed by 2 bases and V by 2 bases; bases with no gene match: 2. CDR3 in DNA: TGTGCCAGCAGCTTACCTAGCGGGCCCTACAATGAGCAGTTCTTC. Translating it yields CASSLPSGPYNEQFF.

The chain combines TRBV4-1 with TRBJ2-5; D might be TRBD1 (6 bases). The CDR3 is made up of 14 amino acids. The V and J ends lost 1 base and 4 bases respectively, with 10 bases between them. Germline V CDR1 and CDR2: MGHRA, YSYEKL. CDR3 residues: CASSQVAGVETQYF. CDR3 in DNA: TGCGCCAGCAGCCAAGTTGCAGGGGTAGAGACCCAGTACTTC.

The CDR3 spells CAIKEDRGGNYGYTF. CDR3 coding DNA: TGTGCCATCAAGGAGGACAGGGGGGGAAACTATGGCTACACCTTC. V usage is TRBV10-3 and J usage is TRBJ1-2; 10 nucleotides align to TRBD1. Trimming at V came to 7 bases and at J to 2 bases, leaving 7 bases not matched to a gene. The length of the CDR3 is 15 residues. Looked up from germline, CDR1 is ENHRY and CDR2 is SYGVKD.

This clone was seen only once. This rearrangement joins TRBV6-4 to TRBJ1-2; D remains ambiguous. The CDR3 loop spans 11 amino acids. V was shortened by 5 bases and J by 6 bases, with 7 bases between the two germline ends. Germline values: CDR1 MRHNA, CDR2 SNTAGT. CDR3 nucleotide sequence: TGTGCCAGCAGTAACAATGATGGCTACACCTTC. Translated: CASSNNDGYTF.

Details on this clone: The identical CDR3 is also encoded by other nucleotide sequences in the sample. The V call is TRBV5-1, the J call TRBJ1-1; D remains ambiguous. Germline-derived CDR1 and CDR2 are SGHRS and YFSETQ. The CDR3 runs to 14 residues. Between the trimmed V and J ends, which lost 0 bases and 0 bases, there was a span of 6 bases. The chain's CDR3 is CASSLERLNTEAFF. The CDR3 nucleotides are TGCGCCAGCAGCTTGGAGAGGTTGAACACTGAAGCTTTCTTT. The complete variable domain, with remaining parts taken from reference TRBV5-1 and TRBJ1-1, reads KAGVTQTPRYLIKTRGQQVTLSCSPISGHRSVSWYQQTPGQGLQFLFEYFSETQRNKGNFPGRFSGRQFSNSRSEMNVSTLELGDSALYLCASSLERLNTEAFFGQGTRLTVV.

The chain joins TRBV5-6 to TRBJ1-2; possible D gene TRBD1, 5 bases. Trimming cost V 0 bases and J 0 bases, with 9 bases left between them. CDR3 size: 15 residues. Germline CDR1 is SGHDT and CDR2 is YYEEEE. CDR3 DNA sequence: TGTGCCAGCAGCTTGGCGGCAGGGACTAACTATGGCTACACCTTC. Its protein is CASSLAAGTNYGYTF.

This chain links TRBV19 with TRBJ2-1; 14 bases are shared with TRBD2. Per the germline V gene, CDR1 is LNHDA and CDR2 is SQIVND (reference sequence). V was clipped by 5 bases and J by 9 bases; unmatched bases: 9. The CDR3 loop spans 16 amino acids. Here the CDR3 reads CASSPSTSGRVGEQFF. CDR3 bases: TGTGCCAGTAGTCCTTCGACTAGCGGGAGGGTTGGTGAGCAGTTCTTC. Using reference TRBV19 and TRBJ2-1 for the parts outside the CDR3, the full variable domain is DGGITQSPKYLFRKEGQNVTLSCEQNLNHDAMYWYRQDPGQGLRLIYYSQIVNDFQKGDIAEGYSVSREKKESFPLTVTSAQKNPTAFYLCASSPSTSGRVGEQFFGPGTRLTVL.

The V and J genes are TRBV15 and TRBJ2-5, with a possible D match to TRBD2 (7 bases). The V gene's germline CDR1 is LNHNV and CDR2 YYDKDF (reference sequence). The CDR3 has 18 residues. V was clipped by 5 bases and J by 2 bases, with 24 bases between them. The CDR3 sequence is CATSRRGGAGSGQETQYF. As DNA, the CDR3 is TGTGCCACCAGCCGCCGAGGGGGGGCCGGCTCGGGGCAAGAGACCCAGTACTTC.

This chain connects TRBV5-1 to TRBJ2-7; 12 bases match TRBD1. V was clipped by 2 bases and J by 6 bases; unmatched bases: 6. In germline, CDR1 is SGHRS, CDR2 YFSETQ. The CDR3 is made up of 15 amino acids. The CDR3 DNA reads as TGCGCCAGCAGCTTTACTGGGACAGGGGGCGTCGAGCAGTACTTC. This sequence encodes CASSFTGTGGVEQYF.

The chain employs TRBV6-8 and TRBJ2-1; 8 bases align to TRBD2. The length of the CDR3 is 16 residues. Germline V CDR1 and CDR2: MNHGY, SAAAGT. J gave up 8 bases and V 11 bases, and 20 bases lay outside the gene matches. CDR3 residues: CARPLPGTRATHEQFF. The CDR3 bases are TGTGCCCGACCCTTGCCCGGGACTAGGGCCACGCATGAGCAGTTCTTC.

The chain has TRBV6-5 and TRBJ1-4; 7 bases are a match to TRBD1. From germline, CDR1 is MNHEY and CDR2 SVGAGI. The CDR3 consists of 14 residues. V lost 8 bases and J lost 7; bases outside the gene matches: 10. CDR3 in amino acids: CASARKGAGEKLFF. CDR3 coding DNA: TGTGCCAGCGCCCGGAAGGGGGCAGGTGAAAAACTGTTTTTT.

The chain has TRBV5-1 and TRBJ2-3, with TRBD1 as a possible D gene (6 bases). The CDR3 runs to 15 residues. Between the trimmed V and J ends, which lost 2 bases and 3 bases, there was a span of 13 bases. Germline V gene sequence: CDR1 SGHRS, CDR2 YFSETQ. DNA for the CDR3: TGCGCCAGCAGCTTCCTCGGACAGCCTACAGATACGCAGTATTTT. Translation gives CASSFLGQPTDTQYF.

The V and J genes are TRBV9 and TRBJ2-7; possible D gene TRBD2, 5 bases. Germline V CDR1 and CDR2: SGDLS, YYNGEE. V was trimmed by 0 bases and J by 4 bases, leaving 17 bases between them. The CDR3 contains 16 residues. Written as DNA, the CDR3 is TGTGCCAGCAGCGTAGCCAGCGGACGGTCCGGATACGAGCAGTACTTC. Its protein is CASSVASGRSGYEQYF.

The CDR3 nucleotides are TGTGCCAGCAGGAGCGGGCAAGAGACCCAGTACTTC. Translated: CASRSGQETQYF. The rearrangement uses TRBV6-1 and TRBJ2-5; perhaps TRBD2 as D (6 bases). V gave up 6 bases and J gave up 2 bases, with 7 bases separating them. The CDR3 sequence is 12 residues long. Germline-derived CDR1 and CDR2 are MNHNS and SASEGT.

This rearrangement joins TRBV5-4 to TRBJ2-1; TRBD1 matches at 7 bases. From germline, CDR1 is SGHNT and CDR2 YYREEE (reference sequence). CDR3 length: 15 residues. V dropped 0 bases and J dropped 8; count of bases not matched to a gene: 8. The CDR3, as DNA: TGTGCCAGCAGCTTGGGACAGGGTATGCGGGATGAGCAGTTCTTC. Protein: CASSLGQGMRDEQFF.

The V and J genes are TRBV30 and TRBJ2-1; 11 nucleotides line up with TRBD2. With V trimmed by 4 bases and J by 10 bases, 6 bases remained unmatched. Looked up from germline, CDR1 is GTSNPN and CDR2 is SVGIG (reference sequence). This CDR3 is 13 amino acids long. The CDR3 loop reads CAWNSGGASEQFF. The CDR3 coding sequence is TGTGCCTGGAATAGCGGGGGGGCGTCCGAGCAGTTCTTC.

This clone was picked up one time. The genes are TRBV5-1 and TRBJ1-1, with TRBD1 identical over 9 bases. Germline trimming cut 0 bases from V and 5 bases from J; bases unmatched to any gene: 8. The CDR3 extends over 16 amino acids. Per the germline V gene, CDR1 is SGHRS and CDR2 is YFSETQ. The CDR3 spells CASSLATGGKVTEAFF. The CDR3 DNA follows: TGCGCCAGCAGCTTGGCGACAGGGGGAAAAGTGACTGAAGCTTTCTTT.